The source of this T cell receptor beta chain is a study of blood T cell repertoires in COVID-19. CDR1 SGHAT and CDR2 FQNNGV come from the germline V gene. The CDR3 totals 15 residues. Trimming at V came to 2 bases and at J to 8 bases, leaving 11 bases not matched to a gene. TCRdb's table, derived via immunoSEQ multiplex PCR, lists solely in-frame clones and lacks some. The sample holds hundreds of thousands of clones, over 70% seen once. Sequenced input: peripheral blood. The rearrangement uses TRBV11-2 and TRBJ1-2, with 7 bases that match TRBD1. The clonotype comes from a man aged 80 or over with acute or convalescent COVID-19. This chain's CDR3 is CASSLLRTGMVGYTF. The CDR3 DNA sequence: TGTGCCAGCAGCTTACTAAGGACAGGCATGGTGGGCTACACCTTC.